This T cell receptor beta chain is drawn from a study of cytomegalovirus exposure and HLA in healthy donors. The study, taken as a whole, reports: Clusters of TCRs from the first cohort tended to co-occur in the roughly 120 validation repertoires (as a later analysis found).

A note on this clone: No antigen is known for it.

CDR1 SGHNT and CDR2 YYREEE come from the germline V gene (reference sequence). CDR3 length: 14 residues. TCRdb's table, derived via immunoSEQ multiplex PCR, lists solely in-frame clones and lacks some. The profile covers about 200,000 clones, with over 75% appearing a single time and about 2% taken by the ten largest. This TCR was recovered from a woman aged 18-29 years in good health and CMV-seropositive. Material for sequencing was PBMCs. The chain links TRBV5-4 to TRBJ2-3; the match to TRBD2 covers 9 bases. CDR3 nucleotides: TGTGGGGGCAGCCTAGCGGGGAGCACAGATACGCAGTATTTT. This codes for CGGSLAGSTDTQYF.